This T cell receptor (beta chain) originates from a study of blood T cell repertoires in COVID-19. Study-wide background: Collection of acute and convalescent COVID-19 samples took place in the United States, Italy and Spain. From T cells, B-cell-depleted T cells, or PBMCs came the material, which was cDNA or gDNA.

Germline V gene sequence: CDR1 SGHAT, CDR2 FQDESV (reference sequence). The length of the CDR3 is 15 residues. Trimming took 2 bases from V and 2 from J, leaving 13 bases between them. Original methodology: Quantification of nucleated cells was approximated via reference gene primer amplification. The table came from immunoSEQ multiplex PCR; TCRdb's copy has only in-frame clones and leaves some out. That table furnishes V, J and clone size, whereas the DNA furnished D and trimming. This sample has about 480,000 clones, with more than 85% found just once. The sequence was collected from a woman in her twenties or thirties with acute or convalescent COVID-19. V usage is TRBV11-1 and J usage is TRBJ2-7; D perhaps matches TRBD1 (6 bases). What was sequenced was peripheral blood. In DNA, the CDR3 is TGTGCCAGCAGCTTACCGACAGGATCTACCTACGAGCAGTACTTC. It specifies CASSLPTGSTYEQYF.